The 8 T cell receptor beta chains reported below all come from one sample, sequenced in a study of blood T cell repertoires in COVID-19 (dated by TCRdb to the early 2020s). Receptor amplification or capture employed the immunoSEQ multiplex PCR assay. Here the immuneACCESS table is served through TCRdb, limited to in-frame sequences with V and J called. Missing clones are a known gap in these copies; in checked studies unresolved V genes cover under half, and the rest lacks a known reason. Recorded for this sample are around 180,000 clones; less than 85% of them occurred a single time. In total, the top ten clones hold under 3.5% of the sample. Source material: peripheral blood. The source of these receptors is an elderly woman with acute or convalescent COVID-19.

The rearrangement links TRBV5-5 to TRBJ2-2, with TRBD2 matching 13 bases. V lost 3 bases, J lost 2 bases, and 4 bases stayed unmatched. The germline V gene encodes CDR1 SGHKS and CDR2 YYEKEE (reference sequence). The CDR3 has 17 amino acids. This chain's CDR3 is CASSSGTSGANTGELFF. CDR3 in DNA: TGTGCCAGCAGCTCTGGGACTAGCGGGGCAAACACCGGGGAGCTGTTTTTT.

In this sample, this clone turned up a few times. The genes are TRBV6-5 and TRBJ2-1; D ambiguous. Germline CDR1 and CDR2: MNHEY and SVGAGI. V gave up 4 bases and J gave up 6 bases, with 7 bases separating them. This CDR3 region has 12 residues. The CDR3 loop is CASSFPINEQFF. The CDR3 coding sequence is TGTGCCAGCAGTTTCCCCATCAATGAGCAGTTCTTC.

For the CDR3, the DNA is TGTGCCAGCATTCCAGGGTCTCGGGTTTACGAGCAGTACTTC. It is translated as CASIPGSRVYEQYF. The rearrangement uses TRBV28 and TRBJ2-7; a possible D gene is TRBD1 (5 bases). Germline V gives CDR1 MDHEN, CDR2 SYDVKM. The V end was cut by 7 bases, the J end by 4 bases, with 17 bases between. The CDR3 runs to 14 residues.

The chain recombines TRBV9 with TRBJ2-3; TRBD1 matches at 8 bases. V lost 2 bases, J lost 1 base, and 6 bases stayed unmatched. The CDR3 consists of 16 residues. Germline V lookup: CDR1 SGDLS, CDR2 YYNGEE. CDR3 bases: TGTGCCAGCAGCGTGCTTGGACAGGGTGGCACAGATACGCAGTATTTT. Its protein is CASSVLGQGGTDTQYF.

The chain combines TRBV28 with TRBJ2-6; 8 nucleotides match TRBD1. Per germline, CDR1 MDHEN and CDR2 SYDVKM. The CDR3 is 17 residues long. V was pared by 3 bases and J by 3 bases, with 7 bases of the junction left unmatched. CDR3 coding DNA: TGTGCCAGCAGTTTCGGACAGGGTGCTTATGGGGCCAACGTCCTGACTTTC. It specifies CASSFGQGAYGANVLTF. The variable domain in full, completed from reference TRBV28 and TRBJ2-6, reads DVKVTQSSRYLVKRTGEKVFLECVQDMDHENMFWYRQDPGLGLRLIYFSYDVKMKEKGDIPEGYSVSREKKERFSLILESASTNQTSMYLCASSFGQGAYGANVLTFGAGSRLTVL.

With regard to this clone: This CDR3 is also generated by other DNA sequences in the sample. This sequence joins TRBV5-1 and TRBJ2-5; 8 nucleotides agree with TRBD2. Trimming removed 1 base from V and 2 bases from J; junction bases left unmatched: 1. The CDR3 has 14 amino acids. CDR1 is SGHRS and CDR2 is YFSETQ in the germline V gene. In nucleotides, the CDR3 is TGCGCCAGCAGCTTGACTAGCGGACAAGAGACCCAGTACTTC. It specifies CASSLTSGQETQYF.

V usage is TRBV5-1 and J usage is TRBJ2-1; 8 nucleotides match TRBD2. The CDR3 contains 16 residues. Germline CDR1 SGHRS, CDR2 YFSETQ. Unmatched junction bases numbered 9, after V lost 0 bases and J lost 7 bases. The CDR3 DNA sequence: TGCGCCAGCAGCTTGGCAGGGACTAGTGGTTGGAATGAGCAGTTCTTC. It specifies CASSLAGTSGWNEQFF. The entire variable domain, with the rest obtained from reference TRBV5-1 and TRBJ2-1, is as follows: KAGVTQTPRYLIKTRGQQVTLSCSPISGHRSVSWYQQTPGQGLQFLFEYFSETQRNKGNFPGRFSGRQFSNSRSEMNVSTLELGDSALYLCASSLAGTSGWNEQFFGPGTRLTVL.

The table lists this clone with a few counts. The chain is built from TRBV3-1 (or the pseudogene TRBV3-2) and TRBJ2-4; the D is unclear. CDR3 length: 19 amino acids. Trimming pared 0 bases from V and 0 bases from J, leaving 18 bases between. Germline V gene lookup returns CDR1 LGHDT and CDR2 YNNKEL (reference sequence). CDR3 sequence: CASSQDQANESIAKNIQYF. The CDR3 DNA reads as TGTGCCAGCAGCCAAGACCAAGCTAATGAATCCATAGCCAAAAACATTCAGTACTTC.